The 14 T cell receptor beta chains below all came from one sample that was sequenced in a study of T cells expressing NK-cell markers. TCRdb re-called the 5' RACE reads, yielding one record per CDR3 amino acid sequence without DNA. This sample lists about 5,000 distinct CDR3 sequences; its ten largest clones have over 12%. Sequencing was done on a sample of blood T cells: a sorted CD56 or NKG2C T cell subset, CD4+ or CD8+ T cells, or bulk PBMC T cells (not recorded which). The receptor source for this set is a man aged 18 to 29 in good health.

This clonotype ranks as medium-sized in terms of frequency. The chain recombines TRBV9 with TRBJ2-1; as DNA is missing, the TRBD2 call by TCRdb cannot be tested. The CDR3 runs 14 residues. CDR1 is SGDLS and CDR2 is YYNGEE in the germline V gene. This CDR3 is CASSTTGTSVEQFF.

This clonotype is labeled medium-sized based on frequency. The rearrangement links TRBV4-1 to TRBJ1-4; as DNA is missing, the TRBD1 call by TCRdb cannot be tested. The CDR3 sequence is 13 residues long. Germline V lookup: CDR1 MGHRA, CDR2 YSYEKL. The chain's CDR3 is CASSVRADEKLFF.

The chain joins TRBV9 to TRBJ2-7; TCRdb proposes TRBD1, but this gene call is untestable without DNA. Germline-derived CDR1 and CDR2 are SGDLS and YYNGEE. The length of the CDR3 is 14 residues. The CDR3 protein is CASSARDSFHEQYF.

In terms of frequency, this clonotype is medium-sized (0.01 to 0.1%). The chain combines TRBV12-3 or TRBV12-4 with TRBJ1-4; there is no DNA to check the TCRdb D call of TRBD1. There are 14 residues in the CDR3. The CDR3 loop reads CASSFKTGRGQLFF.

The chain uses TRBV3-1 and TRBJ2-1; TCRdb names TRBD2, which stays unverified in the absence of DNA. The germline gives CDR1 LGHDT, CDR2 YNNKEL (reference sequence). The CDR3 runs 18 residues. The CDR3 spells CASSSGGLAGNAYHEQFF.

This clonotype is identified as medium-sized from frequency. The chain combines TRBV11-2 with TRBJ1-1; TCRdb designates TRBD1, a call that cannot be tested without DNA. CDR1 SGHAT and CDR2 FQNNGV come from the germline V gene. The CDR3 is 18 amino acids. The CDR3 is CASSLDSAQGGVGTEAFF.

The rearrangement links TRBV19 to TRBJ2-6. The germline V gene has CDR1 LNHDA and CDR2 SQIVND (reference sequence). The CDR3 runs to 14 residues. CDR3 amino acids: CASSTTSGANVLTF.

This chain connects TRBV7-3 to TRBJ2-1. This CDR3 contains 14 residues. Per germline, CDR1 SGHTA and CDR2 FQGTGA. CDR3 region: CASSLTLGKNEQFF.

Its frequency marks this clonotype as medium-sized. The J gene is TRBJ1-6, the V gene TRBV18. Germline CDR1 reads KGHSH; CDR2 reads LQKENI. The CDR3 is made up of 17 amino acids. CDR3 sequence reads: CASSPPRDAYYNSPLHF.

This clonotype ranks as medium-sized in terms of frequency. The chain uses TRBV6-5 and TRBJ2-5. This CDR3 spans 11 amino acids. Germline V gene lookup returns CDR1 MNHEY and CDR2 SVGAGI. The CDR3 sequence is CASSFRETQYF.

This clonotype is called medium-sized based on its frequency. V gene TRBV20-1 combines with J gene TRBJ2-5; the D call from TCRdb, TRBD2, cannot be confirmed without DNA. The CDR3 consists of 11 residues. Germline V gene sequence: CDR1 DFQATT, CDR2 SNEGSKA (reference sequence). The CDR3 spells CSGAGRETQYF.

Its frequency marks this clonotype as medium-sized (0.01 to 0.1%). The chain carries TRBV27 and TRBJ2-1; TCRdb's D gene call, TRBD1, goes unchecked for lack of DNA. Germline CDR1 is MNHEY and CDR2 is SMNVEV (reference sequence). The CDR3 is 15 amino acids. The CDR3 sequence: CASSLWLGASNEQFF.

The rearrangement joins TRBV3-1 to TRBJ1-2. The CDR3 is 12 amino acids. Germline V gene sequence: CDR1 LGHDT, CDR2 YNNKEL (reference sequence). The CDR3 protein is CASTEGYGGYTF.

The chain couples TRBV12-3 or TRBV12-4 to TRBJ2-1; the D gene TCRdb calls, TRBD2, cannot be checked with no DNA. The CDR3 contains 17 residues. The CDR3: CASSQRISGRAENEQFF.